This record covers a single T cell receptor beta chain. This record comes from a study of shared clonotypes between healthy human individuals. V shed 5 bases and J shed 5 bases, with 15 bases lying between them. Germline V gives CDR1 PRHDT, CDR2 FYEKMQ (reference sequence). CDR3 length: 15 residues. CD8 cells regarded as naive lacked CD45RO, were positively chosen for CCR7, and omitted terminally differentiated effector memory CD45RA+ cells. Here immunoSEQ multiplex PCR was the method, and the copy in TCRdb shows in-frame clones only, minus some. The profile shows roughly 1,800,000 clones, about 95% of them singletons.

The chain combines TRBV13 with TRBJ2-2; D is tentatively TRBD1 or TRBD2 (6 bases each). Sequences were obtained from naive CD8+ T cells sorted from blood. This receptor was identified in a man between 18 and 29 years old in good health. CDR3 amino acids: CASSHTRGLTGELFF. The CDR3 DNA follows: TGTGCCAGCAGCCATACCCGGGGGCTAACCGGGGAGCTGTTTTTT. Full variable domain (outside the CDR3, taken from reference TRBV13 and TRBJ2-2): AAGVIQSPRHLIKEKRETATLKCYPIPRHDTVYWYQQGPGQDPQFLISFYEKMQSDKGSIPDRFSAQQFSDYHSELNMSSLELGDSALYFCASSHTRGLTGELFFGEGSRLTVL.